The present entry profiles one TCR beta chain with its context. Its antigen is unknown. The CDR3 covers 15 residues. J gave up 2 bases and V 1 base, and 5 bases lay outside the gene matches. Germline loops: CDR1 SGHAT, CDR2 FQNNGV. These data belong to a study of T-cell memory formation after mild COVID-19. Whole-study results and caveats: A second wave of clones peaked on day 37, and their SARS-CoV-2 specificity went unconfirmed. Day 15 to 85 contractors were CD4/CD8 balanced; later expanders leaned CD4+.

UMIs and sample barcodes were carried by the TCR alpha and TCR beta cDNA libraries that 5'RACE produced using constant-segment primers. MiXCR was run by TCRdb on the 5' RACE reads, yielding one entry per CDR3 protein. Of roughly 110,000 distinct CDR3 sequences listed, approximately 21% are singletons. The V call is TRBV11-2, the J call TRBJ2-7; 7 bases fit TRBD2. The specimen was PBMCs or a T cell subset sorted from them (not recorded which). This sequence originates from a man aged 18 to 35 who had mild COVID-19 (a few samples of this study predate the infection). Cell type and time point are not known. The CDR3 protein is CASSLGGTTAYEQYF. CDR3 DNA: TGTGCCAGCAGCTTAGGAGGGACTACCGCCTACGAGCAGTACTTC.